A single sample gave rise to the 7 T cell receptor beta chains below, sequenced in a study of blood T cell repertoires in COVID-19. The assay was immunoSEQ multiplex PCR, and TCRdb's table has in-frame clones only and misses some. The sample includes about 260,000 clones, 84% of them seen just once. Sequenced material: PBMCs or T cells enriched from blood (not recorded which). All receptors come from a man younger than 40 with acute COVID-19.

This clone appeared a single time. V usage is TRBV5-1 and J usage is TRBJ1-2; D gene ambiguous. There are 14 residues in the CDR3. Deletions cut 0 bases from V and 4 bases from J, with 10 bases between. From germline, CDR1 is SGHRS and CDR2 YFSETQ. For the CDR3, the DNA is TGCGCCAGCAGCTTGGATGGCGGCACCTATGGCTACACCTTC. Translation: CASSLDGGTYGYTF.

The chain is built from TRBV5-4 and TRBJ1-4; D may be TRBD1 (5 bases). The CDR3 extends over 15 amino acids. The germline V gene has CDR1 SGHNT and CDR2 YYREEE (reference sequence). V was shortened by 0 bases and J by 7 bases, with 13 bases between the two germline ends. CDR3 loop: CASSLEKGIGEKLFF. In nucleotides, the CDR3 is TGTGCCAGCAGCTTGGAAAAGGGGATTGGTGAAAAACTGTTTTTT.

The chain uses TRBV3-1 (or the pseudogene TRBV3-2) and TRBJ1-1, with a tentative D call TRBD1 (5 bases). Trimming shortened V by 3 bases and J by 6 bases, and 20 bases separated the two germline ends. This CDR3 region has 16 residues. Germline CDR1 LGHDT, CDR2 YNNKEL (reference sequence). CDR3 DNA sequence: TGTGCCAGCAGCCACGATTCAGGGTCGTCGGGCTCTGAAGCTTTCTTT. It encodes CASSHDSGSSGSEAFF.

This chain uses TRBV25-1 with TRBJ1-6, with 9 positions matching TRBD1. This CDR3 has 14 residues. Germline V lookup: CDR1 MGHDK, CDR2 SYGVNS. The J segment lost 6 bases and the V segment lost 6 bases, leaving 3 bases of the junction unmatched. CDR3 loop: CASRGTGSNSPLHF. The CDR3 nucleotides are TGTGCCAGCAGGGGGACAGGGAGTAATTCACCCCTCCACTTT.

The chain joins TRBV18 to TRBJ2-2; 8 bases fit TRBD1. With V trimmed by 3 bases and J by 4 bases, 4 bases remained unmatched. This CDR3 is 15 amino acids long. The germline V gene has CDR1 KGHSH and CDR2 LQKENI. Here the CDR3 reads CASSPKTGATGELFF. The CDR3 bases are TGTGCCAGCTCACCGAAGACAGGGGCCACCGGGGAGCTGTTTTTT.

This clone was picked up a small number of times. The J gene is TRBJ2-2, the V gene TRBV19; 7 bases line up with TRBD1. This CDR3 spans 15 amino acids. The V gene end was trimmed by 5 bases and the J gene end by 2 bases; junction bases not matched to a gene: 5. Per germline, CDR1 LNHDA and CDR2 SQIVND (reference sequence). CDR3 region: CASSFGQVNTGELFF. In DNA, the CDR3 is TGTGCCAGTAGTTTTGGACAGGTTAACACCGGGGAGCTGTTTTTT.

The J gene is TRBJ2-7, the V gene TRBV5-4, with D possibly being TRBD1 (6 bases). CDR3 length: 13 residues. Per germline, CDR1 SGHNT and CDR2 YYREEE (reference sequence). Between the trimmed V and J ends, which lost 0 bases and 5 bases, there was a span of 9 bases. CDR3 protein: CASSLVGGHEQYV. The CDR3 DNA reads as TGTGCCAGCAGCTTGGTTGGGGGCCACGAGCAGTACGTC.